This T cell receptor (beta chain) stems from a study of cytomegalovirus exposure and HLA in healthy donors. Overall study findings and caveats: TCR beta V- and J-gene trimming, according to a later analysis, was linked to a missense DCLRE1C variant. Among donors in an Asian-associated ancestry cluster, a later analysis reportedly found fewer N-insertions than the approximately 670-donor mean. Rates of TCR association differed by HLA locus in a later analysis, with DRB1 highest and HLA-C lowest.

V lost 4 bases and J lost 0, with 13 bases in between. The length of the CDR3 is 15 residues. Per germline, CDR1 SGDLS and CDR2 YYNGEE. About this clone: Its antigen remains unidentified.

It was with 60 Vbeta and 13 Jbeta primers that the PCR ran. The data were produced by immunoSEQ multiplex PCR, yet TCRdb's version contains in-frame clones alone and is incomplete. The sample has 100,000 to 150,000 clones, around three quarters seen once. This rearrangement joins TRBV9 to TRBJ1-1; no firm D call. The material sequenced was PBMCs. The clonotype comes from a middle-aged man in good health and CMV-seronegative. The CDR3 sequence is CASSPGGHMNTEAFF. The CDR3, as DNA: TGTGCCAGCAGCCCGGGAGGGCACATGAACACTGAAGCTTTCTTT. The variable domain in full, completed from reference TRBV9 and TRBJ1-1, reads DSGVTQTPKHLITATGQRVTLRCSPRSGDLSVYWYQQSLDQGLQFLIQYYNGEERAKGNILERFSAQQFPDLHSELNLSSLELGDSALYFCASSPGGHMNTEAFFGQGTRLTVV.